The clone carrying this T cell receptor beta chain was seen many times. Its specificity is unknown. This record comes from a study of T cells in Graves' hyperthyroidism and ophthalmopathy. General study findings and limits: Within blood appeared most thyroid clonotypes that had expanded above 0.001.

Ophthalmopathy patients had moderate-to-severe active disease, CAS ≥3, NOSPECS ≥4, and disease duration under 3 months. Used for diagnoses were clinical symptoms, serum thyroxine and TRAb, thyroid ultrasound and orbital computed tomography. This CDR3 has 14 amino acids. V lost 5 bases, J lost 5 bases, and 6 bases stayed unmatched. Germline V gene data show CDR1 as SGHTA and CDR2 as FQGNSA. Amplified TCR beta CDR3 regions derived from RNA transcripts. HTBI primers were employed in a first-round RT-PCR of the TCR CDR3. MiXCR was run by TCRdb on the multiplex PCR reads, yielding one entry per CDR3 protein. Here the sample spans roughly 550,000 distinct CDR3 sequences, 15% to 20% being singletons.

This chain uses TRBV7-2 with TRBJ1-1; 9 bases are a match to TRBD1. Input material: blood. The clonotype originates from a woman younger than 45 with Graves' ophthalmopathy. CDR3: CASSRDRAGTEAFF. As DNA, the CDR3 is TGTGCCAGCAGCCGGGACAGGGCGGGTACTGAAGCTTTCTTT.